These T cell receptor beta chains were read from a single sample in a study of T cell changes during pregnancy in multiple sclerosis. The repertoire was sequenced with immunoSEQ multiplex PCR; TCRdb's copy has only in-frame clones and lacks some. The sample consists of some 96,000 clones, about nine tenths of them appearing once. Sequences were derived from peripheral blood, sampled after pregnancy. Every receptor here comes from a female donor with multiple sclerosis, enrolled in a pregnancy study. CDR3s include the opening cysteine and the closing phenylalanine or tryptophan. D genes are given only for firm matches. For some rows the clone size is stated as once, few or many, or as a class when expanded; others skip it.

clone size,D gene,V gene,J gene,CDR3 protein,CDR3 DNA
NA,TRBD2,TRBV2,TRBJ2-7,CASRWTSGRSEQYF,TGTGCCAGCAGGTGGACTAGCGGGAGAAGCGAGCAGTACTTC
NA,TRBD1,TRBV7-2,TRBJ2-6,CASSPTGGLGGANVLTF,TGTGCCAGCAGTCCTACAGGGGGCTTGGGGGGGGCCAACGTCCTGACTTTC
NA,NA,TRBV11-3,TRBJ1-1,CASSFKGVFTEAFF,TGTGCCAGCAGCTTCAAAGGGGTATTCACTGAAGCTTTCTTT
NA,NA,TRBV7-3,TRBJ2-5,CASSQGNKETQYF,TGTGCCAGCAGTCAGGGGAATAAAGAGACCCAGTACTTC
once,TRBD2,TRBV9,TRBJ2-7,CASSVAGGSSYEQYF,TGTGCCAGCAGCGTAGCCGGGGGGAGCTCCTACGAGCAGTACTTC
NA,TRBD1,TRBV11-2,TRBJ1-4,CASSLGTQGALAEKLFF,TGTGCCAGCAGCTTAGGAACGCAGGGGGCGCTGGCAGAAAAACTGTTTTTT
NA,NA,TRBV2,TRBJ1-5,CASSDGGSNQPQHF,TGTGCCAGCAGTGACGGAGGGAGCAATCAGCCCCAGCATTTT
NA,NA,TRBV18,TRBJ2-3,CASSPSTDTQYF,TGTGCCAGCTCCCCTAGCACAGATACGCAGTATTTT
NA,NA,TRBV11-2,TRBJ2-5,CASSLDSAGQETQYF,TGTGCCAGCAGCTTAGACAGTGCGGGACAAGAGACCCAGTACTTC
NA,NA,TRBV6-6,TRBJ1-2,CASSTPGLHQSYTF,TGTGCCAGCAGCACTCCGGGACTCCACCAGAGCTACACCTTC
NA,NA,TRBV10-3,TRBJ1-4,CAISAGGGPSSGEKLFF,TGTGCCATCAGCGCTGGCGGTGGCCCTAGCTCGGGAGAAAAACTGTTTTTT
NA,TRBD2,TRBV5-1,TRBJ2-6,CASSSTGGGSSGANVLTF,TGCGCCAGCAGCTCTACGGGGGGGGGCAGCTCTGGGGCCAACGTCCTGACTTTC
NA,TRBD1,TRBV18,TRBJ2-7,CASSQIGQGAYEQYF,TGTGCCAGCTCACAAATCGGACAGGGGGCCTACGAGCAGTACTTC
NA,NA,TRBV18,TRBJ1-2,CASSPSVNYGYTF,TGTGCCAGCTCACCTTCAGTTAACTATGGCTACACCTTC
NA,NA,TRBV30,TRBJ1-1,CAWTPGNTEAFF,TGTGCCTGGACCCCAGGGAACACTGAAGCTTTCTTT
once,NA,TRBV7-3,TRBJ2-5,CASSLIGGTETQYF,TGTGCCAGCAGCCTCATTGGGGGGACCGAGACCCAGTACTTC
NA,NA,TRBV6-1,TRBJ1-3,CASSEAMGSSGNTIYF,TGTGCCAGCAGTGAAGCCATGGGCAGTTCTGGAAACACCATATATTTT
NA,TRBD1,TRBV19,TRBJ2-5,CAAKGTGDQETQYF,TGTGCCGCCAAAGGGACAGGGGATCAAGAGACCCAGTACTTC
NA,TRBD2,TRBV6-1,TRBJ2-1,CASSDGAGGHYEQFF,TGTGCCAGCAGTGATGGAGCGGGAGGGCATTATGAGCAGTTCTTC
NA,NA,TRBV5-1,TRBJ1-6,CASSPVGASYNSPLHF,TGCGCCAGCAGCCCTGTGGGGGCCTCCTATAATTCACCCCTCCACTTT
NA,TRBD1,TRBV9,TRBJ1-5,CASSATGSGNQPQHF,TGTGCCAGCAGCGCGACAGGGTCAGGCAATCAGCCCCAGCATTTT
NA,TRBD2,TRBV6-1,TRBJ2-1,CASSGLAGGGEQFF,TGTGCCAGCAGTGGACTAGCGGGAGGCGGTGAGCAGTTCTTC
NA,NA,TRBV19,TRBJ1-1,CASSIPNTEAFF,TGTGCCAGTAGTATACCAAACACTGAAGCTTTCTTT
NA,NA,TRBV21-1,TRBJ1-2,CASSNVVDSGYYGYTF,TGTGCCAGCAGCAACGTTGTCGACAGTGGGTACTATGGCTACACCTTC
NA,NA,TRBV19,TRBJ2-7,CASSIKGRREQYF,TGTGCCAGTAGTATAAAAGGGAGGCGCGAGCAGTACTTC
once,NA,TRBV11-1,TRBJ1-2,CATTIQTNYGYTF,TGTGCCACCACGATACAAACAAACTATGGCTACACCTTC